This T cell receptor (beta chain) emerged from a study of blood T cell repertoires in COVID-19. Overall study context: Samples taken during acute and convalescent COVID-19 were collected in the United States, Italy and Spain.

The CDR3 sequence is 14 residues long. Germline values: CDR1 SGHDT, CDR2 YYEEEE. Losses at the gene ends were 0 bases for V and 7 bases for J; bases not matched to a gene: 5. Authors' data handling: How many nucleated cells were present was estimated from reference gene primer amplification. Using immunoSEQ multiplex PCR, the repertoire was profiled, and TCRdb retains in-frame clones only, with some absent. Clone size and V and J calls were adopted from that table, with D and trimming inferred from the DNA. The data show 60,000 or so clones, 75% to 95% seen once. The receptor's source is a human donor with active COVID-19. The donor label of this sample is uncertain. Sequencing used peripheral blood. The chain carries TRBV5-6 and TRBJ1-2, with TRBD1 matching over 8 bases. CDR3 loop: CASSLDRGVFGYTF. The CDR3, as DNA: TGTGCCAGCAGCTTGGACAGGGGGGTATTTGGCTACACCTTC.